The rows below give T cell receptor beta chains drawn from one sample of a study of T cells expressing NK-cell markers. TCRdb re-called the 5' RACE reads, yielding one record per CDR3 amino acid sequence without DNA. This sample's clone table lists 450,000 to 600,000 distinct CDR3 sequences. Specimen: blood T cells: a sorted CD56 or NKG2C T cell subset, CD4+ or CD8+ T cells, or bulk PBMC T cells (not recorded which). These receptors originate from a young man in good health. Each CDR3 is given with its conserved first and last residue.

TRBJ1-6 | TRBV20-1 | CSASSGQGLGSPLHF
TRBJ1-1 | TRBV7-2 | CASSLTGGGMNTEAFF
TRBJ2-1 | TRBV10-3 | CAIKDRFYNEQFF
TRBJ2-4 | TRBV5-1 | CASSLAVESKNIQYF
TRBJ2-1 | TRBV10-2 | CASSEGGTGGEQFF
TRBJ1-4 | TRBV12-3/TRBV12-4 | CASSNWDRGSEKLFF
TRBJ2-3 | TRBV28 | CASSRTHSGSDTQYF
TRBJ1-2 | TRBV20-1 | CSAYRPGHTYGYTF
TRBJ2-3 | TRBV20-1 | CSAMWGGFRTDTQYF
TRBJ2-7 | TRBV24-1 | CATSPGTGYEQYF
TRBJ2-7 | TRBV27 | CASRTLGTEDYEQYF
TRBJ1-2 | TRBV6-5 | CASSYGGDYGYTF
TRBJ1-1 | TRBV5-6 | CASIPAGTRMNTEAFF
TRBJ2-5 | TRBV28 | CASSQQGAMGETQYF
TRBJ2-5 | TRBV20-1 | CSARRSGEETQYF
TRBJ2-3 | TRBV7-8 | CASSVGQGKSIDTQYF
TRBJ2-7 | TRBV6-2/TRBV6-3 | CASSPGGLRYEQYF
TRBJ2-3 | TRBV6-1 | CASSPGQGFTDTQYF
TRBJ1-1 | TRBV5-6 | CASSSTGVLKVNTEAFF
TRBJ2-1 | TRBV7-6 | CASSLLRAGALFF
TRBJ2-6 | TRBV10-3 | CAITDWDRGLVRSGANVLTF
TRBJ2-7 | TRBV18 | CASSQTTGPADEQYF
TRBJ2-6 | TRBV7-6 | CASSSGVGLSGANVLTF
TRBJ1-5 | TRBV6-1 | CASSQAWQPQHF
TRBJ2-5 | TRBV15 | CATSRGPLTGIEETQYF
TRBJ2-3 | TRBV29-1 | CSVWGSGTSGRRTDTQYF
TRBJ2-5 | TRBV6-1 | CASSRRGSKVQETLYF
TRBJ2-1 | TRBV7-6 | CASSSISYNEQFF
TRBJ1-5 | TRBV5-1 | CASSPHSDQPQHF
TRBJ2-3 | TRBV7-9 | CASLLVDVTDTQYF
TRBJ2-7 | TRBV7-9 | CASSLDSLFSYEQYF
TRBJ2-4 | TRBV6-2/TRBV6-3 | CASSYGLAGGPSKDIQYF
TRBJ2-2 | TRBV24-1 | CATSDLQWSNTGELFF
TRBJ2-2 | TRBV24-1 | CATSDLPGLTNTGELFF
TRBJ2-5 | TRBV29-1 | CSVEPSQETQYF
TRBJ2-6 | TRBV15 | CATRYQGAGANVLTF
TRBJ2-2 | TRBV6-1 | CASSPPSGRNTGELFF
TRBJ1-1 | TRBV5-5 | CASSTQGGTEAFF
TRBJ2-1 | TRBV27 | CARTSGTGGRYNEQFF
TRBJ1-3 | TRBV30 | CAWSPSPNPRSSGNTIYF
TRBJ2-2 | TRBV5-1 | CASSSRSGDRGTGELFF
TRBJ1-5 | TRBV5-8 | CASSSWGAGPNQPQHF
TRBJ2-1 | TRBV12-3/TRBV12-4 | CASSLVQGERGQFF
TRBJ2-7 | TRBV4-3 | CASSPFPGGSYEQYF
TRBJ2-4 | TRBV28 | CASSLGSHENIQYF
TRBJ2-1 | TRBV12-3/TRBV12-4 | CASSPGRPPYNEQFF
TRBJ2-1 | TRBV12-3/TRBV12-4 | CASRGTANNEQFF
TRBJ1-4 | TRBV5-1 | CASSLVRDRKLFF
TRBJ2-5 | TRBV18 | CASSHSDSLGETQYF